This T cell receptor (beta chain) was captured in a study of glioma-infiltrating T cells. CDR1 and CDR2 (germline): SGHAT, FQNNGV. V lost 5 bases, J lost 8 bases, and 3 bases stayed unmatched. CDR3 size: 12 residues. A remark on this clonotype: Its target is not known.

Amplification of TCR alpha and beta CDR3 regions from RNA used iRepertoire nested multiplex PCR. TCRdb re-analysed the multiplex PCR reads in MiXCR, keeping a single row per CDR3 protein. The table has roughly 130,000 distinct CDR3 sequences, about 25% seen once; the top ten hold about 30%. Study outcomes and limitations: Very few CDR3 sequences were shared between tissue and blood.

The TCR originated in a human donor with low-grade glioma or glioblastoma, undergoing nonglioma brain surgery, or in good health (not recorded which). V is TRBV11-2 and J is TRBJ1-2; 9 bases match TRBD1. The material sequenced was glioma tissue, nonneoplastic brain tissue, or PBMCs (not recorded which). CDR3 nucleotide sequence: TGTGCCAGCAGCAGGACAGGGGAAGGCTACACCTTC. It translates to CASSRTGEGYTF.